A single sample gave rise to the 8 T cell receptor beta chains below, sequenced in a study of T cells in localized non-small cell lung cancer. Profiling relied on immunoSEQ multiplex PCR, and the TCRdb table lists in-frame clones only, not all of them. The sample includes around 50,000 clones, about nine tenths of them seen just once. Sequencing used peripheral blood, obtained before any cancer treatment. The receptors were sampled from a woman between 35 and 70 years old with stage I lung adenocarcinoma.

V is TRBV27 and J is TRBJ1-1; D is unclear. Between the trimmed V and J ends, which lost 4 bases and 2 bases, there was a span of 5 bases. The CDR3 sequence is 12 residues long. Germline CDR1 reads MNHEY; CDR2 reads SMNVEV (reference sequence). CDR3 coding DNA: TGTGCCAGCAGTTCAGCCAACACTGAAGCTTTCTTT. Its translation is CASSSANTEAFF.

The chain combines TRBV10-3 with TRBJ1-5, with D perhaps matching TRBD1 (5 bases). Per the germline V gene, CDR1 is ENHRY and CDR2 is SYGVKD. V lost 0 bases and J lost 6, with 6 bases in between. The CDR3 contains 13 residues. The CDR3 here is CAISESGGQPQHF. The CDR3, as DNA: TGTGCCATCAGTGAGTCCGGGGGTCAGCCCCAGCATTTT.

In this sample, this clone turned up once. Other DNA variants within this sample encode the same CDR3. This chain links TRBV5-1 with TRBJ2-3; D is possibly TRBD2 (7 bases). The CDR3 extends over 15 amino acids. Germline V gene data show CDR1 as SGHRS and CDR2 as YFSETQ. Trimming left V 4 bases short and J 2 bases short, with 14 bases between. The DNA for the CDR3 is TGCGCCAGCAGCCCCCCGGGGGGCCACACAGATACGCAGTATTTT. Its translation is CASSPPGGHTDTQYF.

The rearrangement uses TRBV15 and TRBJ2-5, with 7 bases that match TRBD1. Germline CDR1 is LNHNV and CDR2 is YYDKDF (reference sequence). Trimming took 2 bases from V and 1 from J; bases not matched to a gene: 4. This CDR3 region has 15 residues. For the CDR3, the DNA is TGTGCCACCAGCAGACAGGGGGTTGTCCAAGAGACCCAGTACTTC. It specifies CATSRQGVVQETQYF.

V gene TRBV10-3 combines with J gene TRBJ1-5; D gene uncertain. Germline CDR1 is ENHRY and CDR2 is SYGVKD. The CDR3 runs to 15 residues. Trimming left V 2 bases short and J 2 bases short, with 10 bases between. CDR3 DNA sequence: TGTGCCATCAGTGAGATAGGAGAAGGCAATCAGCCCCAGCATTTT. Translation gives CAISEIGEGNQPQHF.

V usage is TRBV7-8 and J usage is TRBJ1-2; D remains ambiguous. CDR1 SGHVS and CDR2 FQNEAQ come from the germline V gene. The length of the CDR3 is 11 residues. V was trimmed by 5 bases and J by 5 bases, leaving 6 bases between them. CDR3 sequence (DNA): TGTGCCAGCAGCCCCCTTTATGGCTACACCTTC. This sequence encodes CASSPLYGYTF.

The chain uses TRBV5-6 and TRBJ1-5; 10 bases line up with TRBD1. The CDR3 contains 15 residues. Germline trimming cut 4 bases from V and 4 bases from J; bases unmatched to any gene: 5. Germline CDR1 and CDR2: SGHDT and YYEEEE. CDR3: CASSPDRGANQPQHF. CDR3 bases: TGTGCCAGCAGCCCGGACAGGGGGGCAAATCAGCCCCAGCATTTT.

This chain connects TRBV9 to TRBJ2-2, with TRBD2 matching over 12 bases. Germline V gene lookup returns CDR1 SGDLS and CDR2 YYNGEE. The CDR3 loop spans 16 amino acids. The V and J ends lost 3 bases and 6 bases, in that order; junction bases with no gene match: 6. CDR3 coding DNA: TGTGCCAGCAGCGAACCTAGCGGGGGGGCCTCCGGGGAGCTGTTTTTT. Its protein product is CASSEPSGGASGELFF.